The TCR beta chain described here comes from a study of cytomegalovirus exposure and HLA in healthy donors. About the research overall: Inside one of the first data releases sat around 85 million unique TCRs taken from HLA-typed donors. Study-level results: Earlier analysis found most TCR beta V segments productive about 90% or about 30% of the time.

Germline CDR1 is SQVTM and CDR2 is ANQGSEA. This CDR3 has 15 amino acids. This clone has a single count. Its antigen is undetermined. Its ends do not fully match the called genes, so a read error is possible. The PCR made use of 60 Vbeta and 13 Jbeta primers. Assay used: immunoSEQ multiplex PCR; TCRdb lists only in-frame clones, some missing. In the table there are 200,000 to 250,000 clones, roughly 84% of which are singletons. The chain carries TRBV29-1 and TRBJ1-2; D is unclear. The sample consisted of PBMCs. This TCR was sampled from a girl aged 10-17 years in good health and CMV-seronegative. In DNA form, the CDR3 reads TGCAGCGTCGAAGAGGGCGCCGTTTCTAACTATGGCTACACCTTC. Its translation is CSVEEGAVSNYGYTF.